A selection of T cell receptor beta chains follows, all from one sample in a study of shared clonotypes between healthy human individuals. The table came from immunoSEQ multiplex PCR; TCRdb's copy has only in-frame clones and leaves some out. Altogether about a million clones are present, over 60% being singletons, with the ten largest covering about 1.5%. Sequences were obtained from memory CD4+ T cells sorted from blood. These receptors all come from a man aged 18-30 years in good health. Both conserved end residues are part of each CDR3. A D gene is named only where the DNA matches it firmly. Clone size is shown for a subset of rows, as once, few, many or a class of expanded clone.

CASSWGGSYEQYF | TGTGCCAGCAGTTGGGGGGGATCCTACGAGCAGTACTTC | TRBJ2-7 | TRBV28 | TRBD2 | NA
CASKAGGENSPLHF | TGTGCCAGCAAGGCAGGGGGCGAAAATTCACCCCTCCACTTT | TRBJ1-6 | TRBV6-1 | TRBD1 | few
CASSRDFGMFF | TGTGCCAGCAGTAGGGACTTCGGAATGTTTTTT | TRBJ1-4 | TRBV25-1 | NA | few
CASTPGGYAYEQYF | TGTGCCAGCACCCCAGGGGGATACGCCTACGAGCAGTACTTC | TRBJ2-7 | TRBV7-9 | TRBD1 | NA
CASSLPGLAGAGGELFF | TGTGCCAGCAGCTTACCAGGACTAGCGGGAGCGGGCGGGGAGCTGTTTTTT | TRBJ2-2 | TRBV5-4 | TRBD2 | NA
CASSLSGSGELFF | TGTGCCAGCAGTTTATCGGGGAGCGGGGAGCTGTTTTTT | TRBJ2-2 | TRBV27 | NA | few
CSARRTGPSGNTIYF | TGCAGCGCTCGACGGACAGGGCCCTCTGGAAACACCATATATTTT | TRBJ1-3 | TRBV29-1 | TRBD1 | NA
CASSLGTHGEAFF | TGTGCCAGCAGCCTCGGGACGCACGGGGAAGCTTTCTTT | TRBJ1-1 | TRBV5-6 | NA | NA
CAWSVRVAEAFF | TGTGCCTGGAGTGTACGGGTCGCTGAAGCTTTCTTT | TRBJ1-1 | TRBV30 | NA | NA
CASSIGPYYGYTF | TGTGCCAGCAGCATAGGACCGTACTATGGCTACACCTTC | TRBJ1-2 | TRBV6-1 | NA | NA
CASSEGGRTEAFF | TGCGCCAGCAGTGAGGGAGGCAGGACTGAAGCTTTCTTT | TRBJ1-1 | TRBV10-1 | NA | NA
CASSERIGGNTEAFF | TGTGCCAGCAGTGAAAGGATTGGGGGGAACACTGAAGCTTTCTTT | TRBJ1-1 | TRBV6-1 | NA | NA
CACQRREINSYEQYF | TGTGCCTGCCAACGGAGGGAGATAAACTCCTACGAGCAGTACTTC | TRBJ2-7 | TRBV30 | NA | NA
CASSLEVGSYEQYF | TGTGCCAGCAGCTTAGAAGTGGGTTCCTACGAGCAGTACTTC | TRBJ2-7 | TRBV7-8 | NA | NA
CASSQGETQYF | TGCGCCAGCAGCCAGGGCGAGACCCAGTACTTC | TRBJ2-5 | TRBV5-1 | NA | NA
CASSLDLQGVGPLHF | TGTGCCAGCAGCTTAGATCTGCAGGGGGTAGGTCCCCTCCACTTT | TRBJ1-6 | TRBV11-2 | TRBD1 | NA
CASSLAGPTTDTQYF | TGTGCCAGCAGCCTAGCGGGACCAACCACAGATACGCAGTATTTT | TRBJ2-3 | TRBV5-4 | TRBD2 | NA
CASSQEGTREYF | TGTGCCAGCAGCCAAGAGGGGACAAGGGAGTACTTC | TRBJ2-7 | TRBV11-2 | NA | NA
CAWSHQQGNEQYF | TGTGCCTGGAGTCACCAACAGGGGAACGAGCAGTACTTC | TRBJ2-7 | TRBV30 | TRBD1 | NA
CASSLAGLAGGETYEQYF | TGTGCCAGCAGCTTAGCAGGTCTAGCGGGAGGGGAAACCTACGAGCAGTACTTC | TRBJ2-7 | TRBV7-2 | TRBD2 | NA
CSVVRTGTDGYTF | TGCAGCGTTGTAAGGACAGGGACTGATGGCTACACCTTC | TRBJ1-2 | TRBV29-1 | TRBD1 | few
CAISESQGHPNYGYTF | TGTGCCATCAGTGAGTCCCAGGGACATCCTAACTATGGCTACACCTTC | TRBJ1-2 | TRBV10-3 | NA | few
CAISESRGGTQYF | TGTGCCATCAGTGAGTCTAGAGGCGGTACGCAGTATTTT | TRBJ2-3 | TRBV10-3 | NA | once
CASSDRGRVTEAFF | TGTGCCAGCAGTGACAGGGGGCGAGTCACTGAAGCTTTCTTT | TRBJ1-1 | TRBV9 | TRBD1 | NA
CASSSGLAGYNEQFF | TGTGCCAGCAGTTCGGGACTAGCGGGCTACAATGAGCAGTTCTTC | TRBJ2-1 | TRBV6-6 | TRBD2 | NA
CASSSSGFLSNQPQHF | TGTGCCAGCAGTTCTTCAGGGTTCCTTAGCAATCAGCCCCAGCATTTT | TRBJ1-5 | TRBV6-6 | NA | NA
CASSLGGSSGNTIYF | TGTGCCAGCAGCTTAGGGGGTAGCTCTGGAAACACCATATATTTT | TRBJ1-3 | TRBV7-2 | NA | NA
CASRSGTSGTDTQYF | TGTGCCAGCAGGTCTGGGACTAGCGGCACAGATACGCAGTATTTT | TRBJ2-3 | TRBV6-5 | TRBD2 | NA
CASSIQGAGYEQYF | TGTGCCAGTAGTATCCAGGGGGCAGGCTACGAGCAGTACTTC | TRBJ2-7 | TRBV19 | TRBD1 | NA